The 22 T cell receptor beta chains below were found in one sample sequenced in a study of CD8 T cells in Susac syndrome (dated by TCRdb to between 2018 and 2020). The method was the immunoSEQ multiplex PCR assay. RNA was extracted with the RNeasy kit and about 0.5 to 1 ug was reverse transcribed using random hexamers. TCRdb ran its own pipeline on the public reads, namely fastp trimming at Q25 and MiXCR clone calling, and kept in-frame beta chains. A single entry per CDR3 protein holds the most common genes and DNA from its merged rows. The sample profile shows under 200,000 distinct CDR3 sequences; 85% to 95% of them were found once. Of the sample, around 0.16% falls within the top ten clones. The sequenced sample consisted of CD8+ T cells from PBMCs. Receptors originate from a human donor with multiple sclerosis.

The V and J genes are TRBV13 and TRBJ2-2, with 7 bases aligning to TRBD2. Germline V gene sequence: CDR1 PRHDT, CDR2 FYEKMQ (reference sequence). The CDR3 spans 16 residues. The junction had 8 bases not matched to a gene; V was cut back by 6 bases and J by 1 base. The CDR3 DNA reads TGTGCCAGCAGTTCCCAGACTAGCCGGAACACCGGGGAGCTGTTTTTT. This codes for CASSSQTSRNTGELFF.

V and J are TRBV28 and TRBJ1-5; possible D gene TRBD1, 6 bases. The CDR3 extends over 15 amino acids. Germline values: CDR1 MDHEN, CDR2 SYDVKM. The germline V and J ends were trimmed by 6 bases and 7 bases, with 19 bases remaining between them. CDR3 loop: CASRLSQGSYQPQHF. The CDR3 DNA reads as TGTGCCAGCAGACTCTCACAGGGTTCCTACCAGCCCCAGCATTTT.

The CDR3 sequence: CASSDTTGTSGYTF. CDR3 DNA: TGTGCCAGCAGCGATACGACAGGGACCAGCGGCTACACCTTC. The J gene is TRBJ1-2, the V gene TRBV9; 7 bases are shared with TRBD1. Germline trimming cut 3 bases from V and 8 bases from J; bases unmatched to any gene: 10. CDR3 length equals 14 residues. CDR1 SGDLS and CDR2 YYNGEE come from the germline V gene.

This chain links TRBV12-3 or TRBV12-4 with TRBJ2-3; no reliable D call. The length of the CDR3 is 15 residues. V shed 1 base and J shed 1 base, with 9 bases lying between them. CDR3 bases: TGTGCCAGCAGTTTAGTCCCCGGTCGCACAGATACGCAGTATTTT. Its translation: CASSLVPGRTDTQYF.

This chain uses TRBV7-9 with TRBJ2-1; D call uncertain. Per germline, CDR1 SEHNR and CDR2 FQNEAQ (reference sequence). CDR3 length equals 15 residues. Trimming cost V 4 bases and J 12 bases, with 22 bases left between them. CDR3 loop: CASSWPAGPLPRQFF. For the CDR3, the DNA is TGTGCCAGCAGCTGGCCTGCCGGCCCACTGCCGCGGCAGTTCTTC. Full variable domain (remainder filled in from reference TRBV7-9 and TRBJ2-1): DTGVSQNPRHKITKRGQNVTFRCDPISEHNRLYWYRQTLGQGPEFLTYFQNEAQLEKSRLLSDRFSAERPKGSFSTLEIQRTEQGDSAMYLCASSWPAGPLPRQFFGPGTRLTVL.

This rearrangement joins TRBV20-1 to TRBJ2-3; D gene unclear. This CDR3 comprises 15 residues. V was shortened by 3 bases and J by 0 bases, with 13 bases between the two germline ends. Germline CDR1 DFQATT, CDR2 SNEGSKA (reference sequence). CDR3 region: CSASGVVTSTDTQYF. The CDR3 nucleotides read TGCAGTGCTAGTGGGGTGGTAACGAGCACAGATACGCAGTATTTT.

The V gene is TRBV11-3, the J gene TRBJ2-7; D remains unclear. The CDR3 is 13 residues long. Germline-derived CDR1 and CDR2 are SGHNT and YENEEA. Trimming removed 0 bases from V and 5 bases from J, with 8 bases in between. CDR3 sequence reads: CASSLDGNNEQYF. DNA for the CDR3: TGTGCCAGCAGCTTAGACGGCAACAACGAGCAGTACTTC.

The rearrangement links TRBV27 to TRBJ2-7, with D tentatively TRBD1 or TRBD2 (5 bases each). CDR3 size: 11 residues. Germline CDR1 MNHEY, CDR2 SMNVEV (reference sequence). Trimming stripped 10 bases from V and 3 bases from J, with 10 bases between. CDR3: CATLRGYEQYF. The CDR3 bases are TGTGCCACCCTGAGGGGCTACGAGCAGTACTTC.

This clonotype was seen only once. V and J are TRBV7-9 and TRBJ1-4; 7 bases fit TRBD1. Unmatched junction bases numbered 9, after V lost 5 bases and J lost 3 bases. The germline CDR1 and CDR2 sequences are SEHNR and FQNEAQ (reference sequence). CDR3 size: 16 residues. The CDR3 reads CASSPLNRGANEKLFF. CDR3 coding DNA: TGTGCCAGCAGCCCGTTAAACAGGGGAGCTAATGAAAAACTGTTTTTT.

This chain joins TRBV7-9 and TRBJ2-7; 9 nucleotides line up with TRBD1. The V gene end was trimmed by 5 bases and the J gene end by 1 base; junction bases not matched to a gene: 9. CDR3 length: 16 residues. Germline V gene data show CDR1 as SEHNR and CDR2 as FQNEAQ (reference sequence). Written as DNA, the CDR3 is TGTGCCAGCAGCCCCCGTGGACAGGGGCCTTCCTACGAGCAGTACTTC. Its protein is CASSPRGQGPSYEQYF.

V usage is TRBV27 and J usage is TRBJ1-5, with unresolved D. This CDR3 spans 16 amino acids. Germline V gene lookup returns CDR1 MNHEY and CDR2 SMNVEV (reference sequence). V lost 6 bases and J lost 5, with 20 bases in between. CDR3 region: CASSPGPGSLHQPQHF. The CDR3 DNA is TGTGCCAGCAGCCCCGGGCCCGGTAGTCTCCATCAGCCCCAGCATTTT.

V and J are TRBV7-8 and TRBJ1-2; unclear D gene. The CDR3 has 15 residues. The germline gives CDR1 SGHVS, CDR2 FQNEAQ. V was clipped by 1 base and J by 3 bases, with 12 bases between them. DNA for the CDR3: TGTGCCAGCAGCTTAGGGGTAGGGCTGGACTATGGCTACACCTTC. It translates to CASSLGVGLDYGYTF.

This clonotype was observed once. The genes are TRBV3-1 and TRBJ1-1; a possible D gene is TRBD1 (6 bases). This CDR3 spans 15 amino acids. The V gene's germline CDR1 is LGHDT and CDR2 YNNKEL (reference sequence). Trimming removed 1 base from V and 4 bases from J, with 13 bases in between. As DNA, the CDR3 is TGTGCCAGCAGCCAAGTGGCAGGGGTGGCCACTGAAGCTTTCTTT. It translates to CASSQVAGVATEAFF.

The rearrangement joins TRBV15 to TRBJ2-5, with D tentatively TRBD1 or TRBD2 (5 bases each). In germline, CDR1 is LNHNV, CDR2 YYDKDF (reference sequence). Trimming took off 0 bases at V and 1 base at J, with 9 bases between the two ends. The CDR3 is 15 residues long. CDR3 amino acids: CATSRDLGTQETQYF. The CDR3 DNA reads TGTGCCACCAGCAGAGATTTGGGGACCCAAGAGACCCAGTACTTC.

The V gene is TRBV20-1, the J gene TRBJ2-1, with 14 nucleotides matching TRBD2. Germline CDR1 reads DFQATT; CDR2 reads SNEGSKA (reference sequence). The CDR3 has 15 residues. Trimming at V came to 5 bases and at J to 9 bases, leaving 9 bases not matched to a gene. This CDR3 is CSAWATSGRVGEQFF. As DNA, the CDR3 is TGCAGTGCTTGGGCGACTAGCGGGAGGGTAGGTGAGCAGTTCTTC.

The chain has TRBV27 and TRBJ2-7; the D gene is possibly TRBD1 (5 bases). Germline CDR1 MNHEY, CDR2 SMNVEV (reference sequence). This CDR3 region has 13 residues. The V gene lost 3 bases and the J gene lost 6 bases, with 12 bases spanning the gap. In nucleotides, the CDR3 is TGTGCCAGCAGTTTTGCAGGGCTGTCCGAGCAGTACTTC. It is translated as CASSFAGLSEQYF.

The chain recombines TRBV29-1 with TRBJ2-7; unclear D gene. V lost 4 bases, J lost 0 bases, and 10 bases lay in between. Germline CDR1 is SQVTM and CDR2 is ANQGSEA. The CDR3 totals 13 residues. CDR3 bases: TGCAGCGTTGTTTTCTTTGGCTCCTACGAGCAGTACTTC. This translates into CSVVFFGSYEQYF.

The rearrangement uses TRBV12-3 or TRBV12-4 and TRBJ2-3; D is unresolved. The CDR3 has 13 amino acids. V lost 8 bases, J lost 1 base, and 10 bases lay in between. The CDR3 spells CASGRDRTDTQYF. CDR3 DNA sequence: TGTGCCAGCGGCCGCGATCGCACAGATACGCAGTATTTT.

The gene calls are TRBV12-3 or TRBV12-4 and TRBJ2-1; D is perhaps TRBD2 (5 bases). The CDR3 runs to 14 residues. V lost 3 bases and J lost 5, with 11 bases in between. The CDR3 region is CASSFSLAHNEQFF. CDR3 in DNA: TGTGCCAGCAGTTTCAGTCTAGCCCACAATGAGCAGTTCTTC.

V is TRBV9 and J is TRBJ1-2; a possible D gene is TRBD1 (6 bases). From germline, CDR1 is SGDLS and CDR2 YYNGEE. Trimming pared 3 bases from V and 2 bases from J, leaving 11 bases between. The CDR3 length is 14 residues. CDR3 sequence reads: CASSGRQANYGYTF. In nucleotides, the CDR3 is TGTGCCAGCAGCGGGCGACAGGCGAACTATGGCTACACCTTC.

The chain carries TRBV6-2 or TRBV6-3 and TRBJ2-1; D gene ambiguous. Germline V gene data show CDR1 as MNHEY and CDR2 as SVGEGT. This CDR3 is 12 amino acids long. Trimming shortened V by 0 bases and J by 6 bases, and 3 bases separated the two germline ends. The DNA for the CDR3 is TGTGCCAGCAGTTACTCATTCAATGAGCAGTTCTTC. Translation: CASSYSFNEQFF.

This sequence joins TRBV5-4 and TRBJ2-7; 8 nucleotides align to TRBD2. Per germline, CDR1 SGHNT and CDR2 YYREEE (reference sequence). The CDR3 contains 14 residues. V trimming: 0 bases; J trimming: 5 bases; junction bases outside the gene matches: 4. In nucleotides, the CDR3 is TGTGCCAGCAGCTTGGCTAGCGGGCTGAACGAGCAGTACTTC. Its protein product is CASSLASGLNEQYF.